These 32 T cell receptor beta chains share one sample of origin, sequenced in a study of T cell repertoires in cytomegalovirus infection. One entry per CDR3 protein, called by TCRdb with MiXCR from the reads. This sample has 250,000 to 300,000 distinct CDR3 sequences, with roughly 21% found just once. Their cognate antigens are unknown. Source: cultured PBMCs, taken from culture after CMV antigen stimulation. These receptor sequences come from a human donor in good health (CMV status not recorded). Some clones in this sample may be carry-over from other donors' samples.

This clonotype was detected only a few times. The genes are TRBV5-8 and TRBJ2-7; D is possibly TRBD1 or TRBD2 (5 bases each). Germline V gene data show CDR1 as SGHTS and CDR2 as YDEGEE. Trimming cost V 3 bases and J 0 bases, with 10 bases left between them. This CDR3 region has 14 residues. The CDR3 sequence: CASSYWGSSYEQYF. The CDR3 DNA reads TGTGCCAGCAGCTATTGGGGGTCCTCCTACGAGCAGTACTTC.

This clonotype was counted between two and nine times. The rearrangement links TRBV2 to TRBJ1-1; 7 bases match TRBD1. CDR1 SNHLY and CDR2 FYNNEI come from the germline V gene. The CDR3 totals 14 residues. J was trimmed by 4 bases and V by 7 bases; bases with no gene match: 9. The CDR3 loop is CASNNQGVSTEAFF. The DNA for the CDR3 is TGTGCCAGCAACAACCAGGGGGTTTCCACTGAAGCTTTCTTT.

This clonotype was observed a handful of times. The chain is built from TRBV12-3 or TRBV12-4 and TRBJ2-3; perhaps TRBD2 as D (6 bases). V lost 7 bases, J lost 6 bases, and 20 bases lay in between. The length of the CDR3 is 15 residues. The CDR3 loop is CASTRYSGAVDTQYF. CDR3 in DNA: TGTGCCAGCACTCGGTATAGCGGAGCTGTGGATACGCAGTATTTT.

This clonotype has at least ten counts. The chain couples TRBV7-9 to TRBJ2-7, with D unresolved. The CDR3 totals 16 residues. The germline gives CDR1 SEHNR, CDR2 FQNEAQ (reference sequence). Trimming removed 5 bases from V and 3 bases from J, with 20 bases in between. CDR3 bases: TGTGCCAGCAGCACGCCGAGCGATAGGTACAGCTACGAGCAGTACGTC. This translates into CASSTPSDRYSYEQYV.

This clonotype was observed a few times. The chain carries TRBV20-1 and TRBJ2-1, with D perhaps being TRBD1 or TRBD2 (6 bases each). The CDR3 sequence is 15 residues long. Trimming took 6 bases from V and 5 from J, leaving 20 bases between them. The germline V gene has CDR1 DFQATT and CDR2 SNEGSKA (reference sequence). CDR3 DNA: TGCAGTGCGGGGGGCTCGCGGGTCTACCACAATGAGCAGTTCTTC. It specifies CSAGGSRVYHNEQFF.

This chain connects TRBV12-3 or TRBV12-4 to TRBJ2-7; TRBD2 aligns across 14 bases. CDR3 length: 15 residues. The junction had 3 bases not matched to a gene; V was cut back by 5 bases and J by 3 bases. The CDR3 region is CASSPGLAGDYEQYV. The CDR3 DNA is TGTGCCAGCAGTCCGGGACTAGCGGGAGACTACGAGCAGTACGTC.

This clonotype was counted many times. CDR3 sequence reads: CASRMTSGSNEQYF. The CDR3 region has the DNA TGTGCCAGCAGGATGACTAGCGGGAGCAACGAGCAGTACTTC. The chain employs TRBV6-1 and TRBJ2-7, with TRBD2 identical over 12 bases. The CDR3 length is 14 residues. The J segment lost 5 bases and the V segment lost 6 bases, leaving 5 bases of the junction unmatched. Germline-derived CDR1 and CDR2 are MNHNS and SASEGT.

The rearrangement uses TRBV29-1 and TRBJ1-5, with 7 positions matching TRBD1. The CDR3 loop spans 13 amino acids. Looked up from germline, CDR1 is SQVTM and CDR2 is ANQGSEA. The J segment lost 4 bases and the V segment lost 5 bases, leaving 5 bases of the junction unmatched. CDR3 amino acids: CSVLDRDNQPQHF. CDR3 bases: TGCAGCGTTCTAGACAGGGATAATCAGCCCCAGCATTTT. Complete variable domain (other parts from reference TRBV29-1 and TRBJ1-5): SAVISQKPSRDICQRGTSLTIQCQVDSQVTMMFWYRQQPGQSLTLIATANQGSEATYESGFVIDKFPISRPNLTFSTLTVSNMSPEDSSIYLCSVLDRDNQPQHFGDGTRLSIL.

This clonotype appeared many times. This chain uses TRBV12-3 or TRBV12-4 with TRBJ2-5; weak D call: TRBD2 (7 bases). The CDR3 loop spans 14 amino acids. The V and J ends lost 7 bases and 3 bases respectively, with 15 bases between them. The CDR3 is CASTLGGGEETQYF. Here the CDR3 DNA reads TGTGCCAGCACTCTAGGAGGGGGGGAAGAGACCCAGTACTTC.

This clonotype appeared many times. The chain links TRBV7-9 to TRBJ2-1, with 7 bases that match TRBD1. The CDR3 loop spans 16 amino acids. Trimming cost V 0 bases and J 6 bases; bases outside gene matches: 8. Germline V CDR1 and CDR2: SEHNR, FQNEAQ (reference sequence). The CDR3 coding sequence is TGTGCCAGCAGCTTAGCGGGACAGTCCAGAGGCAATGAGCAGTTCTTC. Translating it yields CASSLAGQSRGNEQFF.

The chain uses TRBV25-1 and TRBJ2-5, with D perhaps matching TRBD1 (5 bases). Trimming cost V 2 bases and J 5 bases, with 12 bases left between them. This CDR3 is built from 14 residues. Germline CDR1 is MGHDK and CDR2 is SYGVNS. The CDR3 DNA sequence: TGTGCCAGCAGTGAACAGGGTTTGGGTGAGACCCAGTACTTC. Translation gives CASSEQGLGETQYF. Full variable domain (outside the CDR3, taken from reference TRBV25-1 and TRBJ2-5): EADIYQTPRYLVIGTGKKITLECSQTMGHDKMYWYQQDPGMELHLIHYSYGVNSTEKGDLSSESTVSRIRTEHFPLTLESARPSHTSQYLCASSEQGLGETQYFGPGTRLLVL.

This chain uses TRBV6-2 or TRBV6-3 with TRBJ2-3, with D hard to call. From germline, CDR1 is MNHEY and CDR2 SVGEGT. There are 13 residues in the CDR3. Trimming cost V 5 bases and J 0 bases, with 6 bases left between them. The CDR3 coding sequence is TGTGCCAGCAGTACCGGGAGCACAGATACGCAGTATTTT. As protein: CASSTGSTDTQYF.

The rearrangement links TRBV29-1 to TRBJ2-7, with 12 bases fitting TRBD2. V shed 4 bases, J shed 6 bases, and the junction held 1 base outside the gene matches. Germline values: CDR1 SQVTM, CDR2 ANQGSEA. The CDR3 spans 12 residues. The CDR3 region has the DNA TGCAGCGTTGTACTAGCGGGAGGCGAGCAGTACTTC. Protein product: CSVVLAGGEQYF.

This chain joins TRBV30 and TRBJ2-5; D is uncertain. V lost 0 bases, J lost 5 bases, and 13 bases lay in between. Germline CDR1 is GTSNPN and CDR2 is SVGIG (reference sequence). The CDR3 runs to 14 residues. This CDR3 is CAWSVDQVRETQYF. The DNA of the CDR3 is TGTGCCTGGAGTGTCGATCAGGTCCGGGAGACCCAGTACTTC.

This chain joins TRBV5-5 and TRBJ2-2; D is unclear. Per the germline V gene, CDR1 is SGHKS and CDR2 is YYEKEE (reference sequence). Trimming stripped 4 bases from V and 2 bases from J, with 15 bases between. This CDR3 comprises 16 residues. CDR3 loop: CASSPNAAENTGELFF. The CDR3 nucleotides read TGTGCCAGCAGCCCGAATGCTGCGGAAAACACCGGGGAGCTGTTTTTT.

The V gene is TRBV10-3, the J gene TRBJ1-2, with 8 bases lining up with TRBD1. The CDR3 runs 15 residues. V was clipped by 7 bases and J by 0 bases; unmatched bases: 7. The germline V gene has CDR1 ENHRY and CDR2 SYGVKD. The chain's CDR3 is CAIKELTGANYGYTF. In nucleotides, the CDR3 is TGTGCCATCAAAGAACTGACAGGGGCTAACTATGGCTACACCTTC.

The rearrangement joins TRBV5-6 to TRBJ1-4, with 8 bases identical to TRBD1. V dropped 4 bases and J dropped 4; count of bases not matched to a gene: 9. This CDR3 region has 16 residues. The V gene's germline CDR1 is SGHDT and CDR2 YYEEEE. The chain's CDR3 is CASSTYRTGSNEKLFF. The CDR3 DNA reads as TGTGCCAGCAGCACCTATAGGACAGGGAGTAATGAAAAACTGTTTTTT.

This sequence joins TRBV6-1 and TRBJ2-5; D tentatively reads TRBD1 or TRBD2 (6 bases each). Germline CDR1 reads MNHNS; CDR2 reads SASEGT. The CDR3 length is 15 residues. Trimming removed 2 bases at V and 5 bases at J, with 15 bases between. CDR3: CASSESGQGRETQYF. The CDR3 nucleotides are TGTGCCAGCAGTGAAAGCGGGCAGGGGAGGGAGACCCAGTACTTC.

The CDR3 region has the DNA TGTGCCAGCAGCGGAGGGGCTGGAAACACCATATATTTT. This encodes CASSGGAGNTIYF. The chain has TRBV9 and TRBJ1-3; TRBD1 might be the D (5 bases). The CDR3 sequence is 13 residues long. CDR1 and CDR2 from the germline V gene are SGDLS and YYNGEE. Trimming removed 3 bases from V and 2 bases from J, with 6 bases in between.

This clonotype came up a few times. The V call is TRBV27, the J call TRBJ1-2; perhaps TRBD1 as D (5 bases). This CDR3 contains 14 residues. Trimming took off 2 bases at V and 0 bases at J, with 7 bases between the two ends. The germline V gene has CDR1 MNHEY and CDR2 SMNVEV (reference sequence). In DNA, the CDR3 is TGTGCCAGCAGTTTAACGGGGGCTAACTATGGCTACACCTTC. The encoded protein is CASSLTGANYGYTF.

This clonotype was seen only a few times. The chain couples TRBV28 to TRBJ1-2; D not resolved. The CDR3 loop spans 11 amino acids. Deletions cut 6 bases from V and 5 bases from J, with 7 bases between. The germline CDR1 and CDR2 sequences are MDHEN and SYDVKM. The CDR3 DNA is TGTGCCAGCAGCAAGGTATATGGCTACACCTTC. This sequence encodes CASSKVYGYTF.

The chain links TRBV6-5 to TRBJ1-1; D uncertain. V was trimmed by 6 bases and J by 5 bases, leaving 16 bases between them. CDR1 is MNHEY, CDR2 SVGAGI, per germline. The CDR3 runs to 14 residues. CDR3 in DNA: TGTGCCAGCAGAGTGGCGCCGTCATGGACTGAAGCTTTCTTT. It codes for CASRVAPSWTEAFF.

CDR3 amino acids: CASSSTGGYPPLHF. The CDR3 DNA is TGTGCCAGCAGCTCGACGGGGGGATATCCACCCCTCCACTTT. The chain has TRBV7-2 and TRBJ1-6, with TRBD1 as a possible D gene (5 bases). The CDR3 extends over 14 amino acids. The V gene's germline CDR1 is SGHTA and CDR2 FQGNSA. V shed 4 bases and J shed 11 bases, with 15 bases lying between them.

To note about this clonotype: A much larger clonotype is one base distant, so this may be a read error. The genes are TRBV5-1 and TRBJ1-1, with D uncertain. The length of the CDR3 is 14 residues. V was shortened by 1 base and J by 0 bases, with 7 bases between the two germline ends. From germline, CDR1 is SGHRS and CDR2 YFSETQ. The CDR3 region is CASSLTELNTEAFF. Written as DNA, the CDR3 is TGCGCCAGCAGCTTGACAGAGTTGAACACTGAAGCTTTCTTT.

This chain connects TRBV5-1 to TRBJ2-3; TRBD2 agrees at 10 bases. CDR1 is SGHRS, CDR2 YFSETQ, per germline. Trimming at V came to 2 bases and at J to 5 bases, leaving 5 bases not matched to a gene. The CDR3 runs to 15 residues. Here the CDR3 DNA reads TGCGCCAGCAGCTTCCTAGCGGGAGCGGGAGATACGCAGTATTTT. Its protein is CASSFLAGAGDTQYF.

Notes on this clonotype: A read error may explain this, as a much larger clone is one base away. The V call is TRBV2, the J call TRBJ2-6; D gene ambiguous. V dropped 4 bases and J dropped 5 bases, with 15 bases sitting between them. The CDR3 totals 16 residues. Germline V lookup: CDR1 SNHLY, CDR2 FYNNEI. CDR3 DNA: TGTGCCAGCAGTGTGGGCGCCAATCCTAGGGCCAACGTCCTGACTTTC. Its translation is CASSVGANPRANVLTF. The full variable domain, completed using reference TRBV2 and TRBJ2-6, is EPEVTQTPSHQVTQMGQEVILRCVPISNHLYFYWYRQILGQKVEFLVSFYNNEISEKSEIFDDQFSVERPDGSNFTLKIRSTKLEDSAMYFCASSVGANPRANVLTFGAGSRLTVL.

This clonotype came up many times. The J gene is TRBJ2-3, the V gene TRBV6-2 or TRBV6-3; TRBD2 matches 9 bases. J gave up 2 bases and V 5 bases, and 8 bases lay outside the gene matches. Per the germline V gene, CDR1 is MNHEY and CDR2 is SVGEGT. This CDR3 spans 16 amino acids. CDR3 sequence (DNA): TGTGCCAGCAGTATCTCGCGGACTAGCGTCACAGATACGCAGTATTTT. It encodes CASSISRTSVTDTQYF.

This rearrangement joins TRBV5-5 to TRBJ2-3; 9 positions match TRBD2. This CDR3 contains 16 residues. Germline values: CDR1 SGHKS, CDR2 YYEKEE (reference sequence). J gave up 1 base and V 3 bases, and 6 bases lay outside the gene matches. CDR3 sequence: CASSWAGTSRTDTQYF. CDR3 bases: TGTGCCAGCAGCTGGGCCGGGACTAGCCGCACAGATACGCAGTATTTT.

The chain carries TRBV6-8 and TRBJ2-5; unclear D gene. This CDR3 has 14 residues. Germline CDR1 MNHGY, CDR2 SAAAGT. The germline V and J ends were trimmed by 6 bases and 2 bases, with 13 bases remaining between them. The CDR3 coding sequence is TGTGCCAGCAGCCGGACGATAATTCAAGAGACCCAGTACTTC. Amino acids: CASSRTIIQETQYF.

This clonotype was detected ten times or more. The chain carries TRBV7-8 and TRBJ1-1, with no clear D. This CDR3 is built from 15 residues. V was pared by 1 base and J by 1 base, with 10 bases between. The germline gives CDR1 SGHVS, CDR2 FQNEAQ. CDR3 in amino acids: CASSLEFRGNTEAFF. In DNA, the CDR3 is TGTGCCAGCAGCTTAGAGTTTCGGGGGAACACTGAAGCTTTCTTT.

This clonotype was found a few times. The chain uses TRBV7-2 and TRBJ1-4, with D unclear. Trimming cost V 4 bases and J 2 bases, with 2 bases left between them. In germline, CDR1 is SGHTA, CDR2 FQGNSA. The CDR3 runs 12 residues. CDR3 sequence reads: CASSWTNEKLFF. In DNA form, the CDR3 reads TGTGCCAGCAGCTGGACTAATGAAAAACTGTTTTTT.

This clonotype was counted ten times or more. The chain combines TRBV7-2 with TRBJ2-7, with D possibly being TRBD1 or TRBD2 (5 bases each). Trimming shortened V by 4 bases and J by 7 bases, and 17 bases separated the two germline ends. Germline CDR1 SGHTA, CDR2 FQGNSA. CDR3 length: 14 amino acids. The CDR3 loop reads CASSSGTGRREQYF. CDR3 DNA: TGTGCCAGCAGCTCTGGGACGGGCCGTCGAGAGCAGTACTTC.